This is a list of T cell receptor beta chains from one sample in a study of OX40 agonist ivuxolimab in advanced cancers. Only in-frame clones appear in the TCRdb table, and some are missing; sequencing was by immunoSEQ multiplex PCR. The sample has roughly 70,000 clones, 87% seen once. Material: CD4+ or CD8+ T cells sorted from blood, obtained in a trial of the OX40 agonist ivuxolimab. These receptors originate from an adult with an advanced solid tumor such as melanoma, head and neck, liver or kidney cancer. The CDR3 runs from the conserved cysteine through the conserved F or W. D genes are given only for firm matches. Clone size is not always given. Where it is, it says once, few, many or a class for expanded clones.

j_gene | abundance | d_gene | v_gene | CDR3aa | CDR3nt
TRBJ2-1 | . | TRBD1 | TRBV7-9 | CASSPSGGREQFF | TGTGCCAGCAGCCCCTCAGGGGGCCGTGAGCAGTTCTTC
TRBJ2-3 | . | . | TRBV29-1 | CSVAGIFTDTQYF | TGCAGCGTTGCAGGGATCTTCACAGATACGCAGTATTTT
TRBJ1-1 | few | . | TRBV30 | CAWSKDSREAFF | TGTGCCTGGAGTAAGGACAGCCGTGAAGCTTTCTTT
TRBJ1-2 | . | . | TRBV29-1 | CSVQGHRANYGYTF | TGCAGCGTCCAGGGACACCGAGCTAACTATGGCTACACCTTC
TRBJ2-3 | . | . | TRBV18 | CASMSGAGADTQYF | TGTGCCAGCATGTCGGGGGCAGGGGCAGATACGCAGTATTTT
TRBJ2-7 | few | . | TRBV2 | CASRWTLPSYEQYF | TGTGCCAGCAGGTGGACTCTGCCCTCCTACGAGCAGTACTTC
TRBJ2-2 | . | TRBD1 | TRBV29-1 | CSVQQGTNTGELFF | TGCAGCGTTCAACAGGGGACGAACACCGGGGAGCTGTTTTTT
TRBJ2-2 | . | . | TRBV12-2 | CASRYLSGRRGTGELFF | TGTGCAAGTCGCTACCTTAGCGGGAGGAGGGGCACCGGGGAGCTGTTTTTT
TRBJ1-3 | . | . | TRBV28 | CASSLNLNSGNTIYF | TGTGCCAGCAGTTTAAATCTCAACTCTGGAAACACCATATATTTT
TRBJ1-3 | . | . | TRBV9 | CASSVVPGHSGNTIYF | TGTGCCAGCAGCGTAGTTCCGGGGCATTCTGGAAACACCATATATTTT
TRBJ2-1 | . | TRBD1 | TRBV2 | CASSQGTDNEQFF | TGTGCCAGCAGCCAGGGGACAGACAATGAGCAGTTCTTC
TRBJ1-1 | . | . | TRBV19 | CASSIWGDTEAFF | TGTGCCAGTAGTATCTGGGGTGACACTGAAGCTTTCTTT
TRBJ1-4 | . | TRBD1 | TRBV28 | CASTKPHSGTGGGKLFF | TGTGCCAGCACCAAACCGCACTCGGGGACAGGGGGTGGAAAACTGTTTTTT
TRBJ2-2 | once | TRBD1 | TRBV6-1 | CASRPTGDTGELFF | TGTGCCAGCAGACCCACAGGGGACACCGGGGAGCTGTTTTTT
TRBJ2-5 | . | . | TRBV25-1 | CASSEWTIQETQYF | TGTGCCAGCAGTGAATGGACGATCCAAGAGACCCAGTACTTC
TRBJ1-1 | few | . | TRBV11-2 | CASSRLGGPGNTEAFF | TGTGCCAGCAGCCGGCTGGGGGGCCCGGGTAACACTGAAGCTTTCTTT
TRBJ1-5 | . | . | TRBV4-1 | CASSQEGEGLDNQPQHF | TGCGCCAGCAGCCAAGAAGGGGAGGGGTTGGACAATCAGCCCCAGCATTTT
TRBJ2-5 | . | . | TRBV5-1 | CASTPEGQETQYF | TGCGCCAGCACCCCAGAGGGGCAAGAGACCCAGTACTTC
TRBJ2-7 | . | TRBD2 | TRBV2 | CASRGLAAMEQYF | TGTGCCAGCAGGGGACTAGCGGCTATGGAGCAGTACTTC
TRBJ2-7 | once | . | TRBV2 | CASRFQSITFYEQYF | TGTGCCAGCAGGTTCCAGTCAATAACCTTCTACGAGCAGTACTTC
TRBJ2-1 | . | . | TRBV30 | CAWGSYNEQFF | TGTGCCTGGGGCAGCTACAATGAGCAGTTCTTC
TRBJ1-3 | . | . | TRBV7-6 | CASSLEPGVFSGNTIYF | TGTGCCAGCAGCTTAGAGCCGGGGGTTTTCTCTGGAAACACCATATATTTT
TRBJ1-3 | . | . | TRBV19 | CASSKVLTSGNTIYF | TGTGCCAGTAGTAAAGTCCTGACCTCTGGAAACACCATATATTTT
TRBJ2-2 | . | TRBD2 | TRBV9 | CASSVGLAPRAGELFF | TGTGCCAGCAGCGTAGGACTAGCGCCCAGGGCCGGGGAGCTGTTTTTT
TRBJ2-7 | once | TRBD1 | TRBV19 | CASRRKTGEYEQYF | TGTGCCAGTAGACGTAAGACAGGGGAATACGAGCAGTACTTC
TRBJ2-1 | . | . | TRBV30 | CAWSGEGTSYNEQFF | TGTGCCTGGAGTGGCGAGGGGACGTCCTACAATGAGCAGTTCTTC
TRBJ1-1 | . | . | TRBV6-5 | CASRAMRILNTEAFF | TGTGCCAGCAGGGCGATGAGGATTTTGAACACTGAAGCTTTCTTT
TRBJ1-2 | few | . | TRBV19 | CASSSGRGYTF | TGTGCCAGTAGTTCCGGGCGCGGCTACACCTTC
TRBJ2-2 | . | TRBD2 | TRBV4-3 | CASSQDVGTSGSGELFF | TGCGCCAGCAGCCAAGATGTAGGGACTAGCGGCTCCGGGGAGCTGTTTTTT
TRBJ1-1 | once | . | TRBV7-9 | CASSPRQVPTEAFF | TGTGCCAGCAGCCCCCGACAGGTACCCACTGAAGCTTTCTTT
TRBJ1-2 | . | TRBD1 | TRBV19 | CASSIRSGGASNYGYTF | TGTGCCAGTAGTATACGCTCAGGGGGCGCATCTAACTATGGCTACACCTTC
TRBJ2-7 | once | . | TRBV7-3 | CASSLGGYSYEQYF | TGTGCCAGCAGCTTAGGCGGATACTCCTACGAGCAGTACTTC
TRBJ2-1 | . | . | TRBV5-1 | CASSFTGVGYNEQFF | TGCGCCAGCAGCTTTACGGGAGTAGGCTACAATGAGCAGTTCTTC
TRBJ2-7 | . | . | TRBV15 | CATSRGLGNSYEQYF | TGTGCCACCAGCAGAGGTCTAGGGAACTCCTACGAGCAGTACTTC
TRBJ1-3 | . | . | TRBV6-5 | CASSLQGTGNTIYF | TGTGCCAGCAGTCTACAGGGTACTGGAAACACCATATATTTT
TRBJ2-2 | once | TRBD2 | TRBV5-1 | CASSFSSGSLGGELFF | TGCGCCAGCAGCTTCTCTAGCGGGAGTTTGGGCGGGGAGCTGTTTTTT
TRBJ2-2 | . | . | TRBV28 | CASKKHVGGELFF | TGTGCCAGCAAAAAGCACGTGGGCGGGGAGCTGTTTTTT
TRBJ2-3 | . | . | TRBV5-4 | CASSLLEGSTDTQYF | TGTGCCAGCAGCTTGTTAGAGGGGAGCACAGATACGCAGTATTTT
TRBJ2-5 | . | . | TRBV11-3 | CASSAGPWRTQYF | TGTGCCAGCAGCGCGGGACCCTGGAGGACCCAGTACTTC